The clone carrying this TCR beta chain was found many times. This record belongs to a study of T cells after yellow fever vaccination. MiXCR, run by TCRdb on the 5' RACE reads, gives a single entry per CDR3 protein. The table records about 26,000 distinct CDR3 sequences, approximately 4.5% of them present only once. Germline CDR1 reads MNHEY; CDR2 reads SMNVEV (reference sequence). The V gene lost 9 bases and the J gene lost 3 bases, with 15 bases spanning the gap. The CDR3 is 13 amino acids. The gene calls are TRBV27 and TRBJ2-7; D call uncertain. The material was PBMCs, either bulk or a sorted T-cell subset (CD4+, CD8+, memory, or dextramer-sorted; not recorded which), obtained on the day of the yellow fever booster vaccination. The sequence was collected from a man aged 18 to 35 who received the YFV17D yellow fever vaccine. CDR3 DNA: TGTGCCAGGGATCACTGGGCCAACTACGAGCAGTACTTC. Translation: CARDHWANYEQYF.